This TCR beta chain was identified during a study of OX40 agonist ivuxolimab in advanced cancers. Libraries were prepared by immunoSEQ multiplex PCR; TCRdb keeps only in-frame clonotypes and omits some of them. The sample contains about 40,000 clones, more than 70% of which appear only once. The V end was cut by 5 bases, the J end by 0 bases, with 11 bases between. This CDR3 spans 15 amino acids. Germline V gives CDR1 SGHTA, CDR2 FQGNSA. The rearrangement uses TRBV7-2 and TRBJ1-3; D not certain. The receptor's source is an adult with an advanced solid tumor such as melanoma, head and neck, liver or kidney cancer. This material consisted of CD4+ or CD8+ T cells sorted from blood, taken in a trial of the OX40 agonist ivuxolimab. Here the CDR3 DNA reads TGTGCCAGCAGCCAAGATCGGGGCTCTGGAAACACCATATATTTT. It specifies CASSQDRGSGNTIYF.